These 6 T cell receptor beta chains originate from one sample sequenced in a study of cytomegalovirus exposure and HLA in healthy donors. Use of 60 Vbeta and 13 Jbeta primers characterized the PCR. Using immunoSEQ multiplex PCR, the repertoire was profiled, and TCRdb retains in-frame clones only, with some absent. The sample has some 130,000 clones; approximately 80% are singletons. The sequenced sample was PBMCs. These receptors were taken from a woman aged 18-29 years in good health and CMV-seronegative.

The V call is TRBV6-6, the J call TRBJ2-1, with 8 positions matching TRBD2. Germline V gives CDR1 MNHNY, CDR2 SVGAGI (reference sequence). CDR3 length: 13 residues. The J segment lost 7 bases and the V segment lost 5 bases, leaving 4 bases of the junction unmatched. CDR3 in DNA: TGTGCCAGCAGTGGGACTAGACAAAATGAGCAGTTCTTC. It yields the protein CASSGTRQNEQFF.

The DNA of the CDR3 is TGTGCCAGCAGCTTGGGGGTAAAAAGCGTCTACTATGGCTACACCTTC. This gives the protein CASSLGVKSVYYGYTF. The chain uses TRBV5-6 and TRBJ1-2, with D unclear. CDR1 SGHDT and CDR2 YYEEEE come from the germline V gene. This CDR3 has 16 residues. The V gene lost 0 bases and the J gene lost 3 bases, with 15 bases spanning the gap.

The V and J genes are TRBV6-1 and TRBJ1-1, with a tentative D call TRBD1 (5 bases). The CDR3 sequence is 17 residues long. Trimming left V 0 bases short and J 0 bases short, with 14 bases between. Germline CDR1 is MNHNS and CDR2 is SASEGT. The CDR3 loop is CASSEALGGRMNTEAFF. CDR3 sequence (DNA): TGTGCCAGCAGTGAAGCGCTCGGGGGACGAATGAACACTGAAGCTTTCTTT.

The gene calls are TRBV29-1 and TRBJ2-1; D is perhaps TRBD2 (6 bases). CDR3 length: 13 amino acids. With 3 bases removed from V and 7 bases from J, the gap between germline ends came to 13 bases. Germline CDR1 SQVTM, CDR2 ANQGSEA. CDR3 nucleotides: TGCAGCGTTGATTACGGGGGTGGGAATGAGCAGTTCTTC. It specifies CSVDYGGGNEQFF.

V is TRBV2 and J is TRBJ1-5; possible D gene TRBD1, 5 bases. This CDR3 is built from 12 residues. Trimming removed 6 bases at V and 4 bases at J, with 7 bases between. CDR1 SNHLY and CDR2 FYNNEI come from the germline V gene. The CDR3 coding sequence is TGTGCCAGCAGGGGGGGTAATCAGCCCCAGCATTTT. It translates to CASRGGNQPQHF.

This clone was seen a few times. The J gene is TRBJ1-1, the V gene TRBV20-1; the D is unclear. Trimming pared 2 bases from V and 1 base from J, leaving 2 bases between. CDR3 length equals 11 residues. Germline V CDR1 and CDR2: DFQATT, SNEGSKA (reference sequence). The CDR3 protein is CSARQNTEAFF. The DNA of the CDR3 is TGCAGTGCTAGACAGAACACTGAAGCTTTCTTT.